These 18 T cell receptor beta chains originate from one sample sequenced in a study of CD8 T cells in ankylosing spondylitis. General study points: Under 10 highly homologous variants formed a TCR beta motif that appeared characteristic of ankylosing spondylitis blood.

TCRdb re-derived calls from the 5' RACE reads in MiXCR, one entry per CDR3 protein. The table has approximately 550,000 distinct CDR3 sequences, about an eighth seen once. These receptors lack a known antigen. The sequenced sample consisted of blood, either unsorted or a sorted T cell fraction (not recorded which). All receptors derive from a male donor with ankylosing spondylitis.

The chain recombines TRBV2 with TRBJ2-2; TRBD2 is a possible D gene (5 bases). CDR3 size: 15 residues. Germline V CDR1 and CDR2: SNHLY, FYNNEI. Trimming pared 3 bases from V and 2 bases from J, leaving 10 bases between. The CDR3, as DNA: TGTGCCAGCAGTGAGGAACGGGGAAACACCGGGGAGCTGTTTTTT. Residues: CASSEERGNTGELFF.

The rearrangement uses TRBV20-1 and TRBJ2-1; D is possibly TRBD1 or TRBD2 (5 bases each). This CDR3 spans 14 amino acids. The V end lost 5 bases, the J end lost 4 bases, and 15 bases lay between the germline ends. Germline CDR1 and CDR2: DFQATT and SNEGSKA (reference sequence). The CDR3: CSAGTGTAYNEQFF. The CDR3 DNA reads as TGCAGTGCTGGGACCGGGACCGCGTACAATGAGCAGTTCTTC.

This sequence joins TRBV29-1 and TRBJ2-5; D perhaps matches TRBD2 (5 bases). The CDR3 consists of 13 residues. V was trimmed by 8 bases and J by 1 base, leaving 14 bases between them. Germline values: CDR1 SQVTM, CDR2 ANQGSEA. The CDR3 sequence: CSFTHGVQETQYF. The CDR3 region has the DNA TGCAGCTTTACCCACGGGGTCCAAGAGACCCAGTACTTC.

This clonotype was detected a few times. This chain links TRBV5-1 with TRBJ1-4, with D possibly matching TRBD1 (6 bases). CDR3 length: 19 residues. Trimming left V 4 bases short and J 0 bases short, with 22 bases between. The V gene's germline CDR1 is SGHRS and CDR2 YFSETQ. For the CDR3, the DNA is TGCGCCAGCAGCACTCGGACAGTTTCCCAAGTTGCAACTAATGAAAAACTGTTTTTT. Its translation is CASSTRTVSQVATNEKLFF.

The chain recombines TRBV20-1 with TRBJ2-2, with 9 bases lining up with TRBD1. The V gene's germline CDR1 is DFQATT and CDR2 SNEGSKA (reference sequence). CDR3 length: 13 amino acids. V shed 3 bases, J shed 6 bases, and the junction held 2 bases outside the gene matches. The CDR3: CSARGTGSGELFF. In nucleotides, the CDR3 is TGCAGTGCTAGGGGGACAGGGTCCGGGGAGCTGTTTTTT.

This chain's CDR3 is CASSLWSAGAGGADTQYF. CDR3 nucleotides: TGCGCCAGCAGCTTGTGGAGCGCGGGCGCGGGAGGGGCAGATACGCAGTATTTT. The chain links TRBV5-1 to TRBJ2-3; TRBD2 agrees at 9 bases. The V segment lost 1 base and the J segment 4 bases; nucleotides outside the gene matches: 13. Germline CDR1 and CDR2: SGHRS and YFSETQ. This CDR3 contains 18 residues. The variable domain in full, with the rest retrieved from reference TRBV5-1 and TRBJ2-3, is KAGVTQTPRYLIKTRGQQVTLSCSPISGHRSVSWYQQTPGQGLQFLFEYFSETQRNKGNFPGRFSGRQFSNSRSEMNVSTLELGDSALYLCASSLWSAGAGGADTQYFGPGTRLTVL.

The J gene is TRBJ2-1, the V gene TRBV6-5; possibly TRBD2 for D (6 bases). In germline, CDR1 is MNHEY, CDR2 SVGAGI. The germline V and J ends were trimmed by 0 bases and 12 bases, with 12 bases remaining between them. CDR3 size: 13 residues. DNA of the CDR3: TGTGCCAGCAGTTACTCGATCGGTAGCGGGCAGTTCTTC. Protein sequence: CASSYSIGSGQFF.

The V gene is TRBV29-1, the J gene TRBJ2-7, with D possibly matching TRBD1 (6 bases). CDR3 length: 13 amino acids. Per the germline V gene, CDR1 is SQVTM and CDR2 is ANQGSEA. Trimming pared 1 base from V and 4 bases from J, leaving 11 bases between. CDR3 loop: CSVEGQQGYEQYF. The DNA for the CDR3 is TGCAGCGTTGAAGGCCAACAGGGATACGAGCAGTACTTC.

This clonotype turned up a few times. The rearrangement joins TRBV20-1 to TRBJ2-3; 7 nucleotides align to TRBD2. The junction had 12 bases not matched to a gene; V was cut back by 6 bases and J by 0 bases. Per germline, CDR1 DFQATT and CDR2 SNEGSKA (reference sequence). The CDR3 contains 16 residues. This CDR3 is CSAPLGVRGSTDTQYF. The DNA for the CDR3 is TGCAGTGCCCCCTTAGGGGTGCGGGGGAGCACAGATACGCAGTATTTT.

This chain connects TRBV7-2 to TRBJ1-2; 8 bases are a match to TRBD1. Trimming at V came to 5 bases and at J to 8 bases, leaving 10 bases not matched to a gene. The CDR3 has 14 amino acids. CDR1 is SGHTA, CDR2 FQGNSA, per germline. This CDR3 reads CASSPGQGMGGYTF. CDR3 bases: TGTGCCAGCAGCCCCGGACAGGGAATGGGAGGCTACACCTTC.

The chain uses TRBV20-1 and TRBJ2-2; TRBD1 matches 9 bases. J gave up 4 bases and V 0 bases, and 6 bases lay outside the gene matches. The CDR3 consists of 16 residues. Per germline, CDR1 DFQATT and CDR2 SNEGSKA (reference sequence). In nucleotides, the CDR3 is TGCAGTGCTAGAGATCAACAGGGGGCGGTCACCGGGGAGCTGTTTTTT. Amino acid sequence: CSARDQQGAVTGELFF.

This clonotype was found a few times. The chain links TRBV29-1 to TRBJ2-3, with no clear D. Germline CDR1 reads SQVTM; CDR2 reads ANQGSEA. CDR3 length: 11 residues. V was trimmed by 4 bases and J by 5 bases, leaving 7 bases between them. In DNA form, the CDR3 reads TGCAGCGTTGTTTGGCGAGATACGCAGTATTTT. Translated: CSVVWRDTQYF.

This clonotype was counted ten times or more. V usage is TRBV10-3 and J usage is TRBJ2-1; 11 bases map to TRBD2. From germline, CDR1 is ENHRY and CDR2 SYGVKD. V shed 3 bases, J shed 7 bases, and the junction held 5 bases outside the gene matches. The CDR3 runs 15 residues. Written as DNA, the CDR3 is TGTGCCATCAGTGAAATCGGGACTAGCGGAAATGAGCAGTTCTTC. This sequence encodes CAISEIGTSGNEQFF.

The chain is built from TRBV20-1 and TRBJ2-2; D perhaps matches TRBD1 (5 bases). There are 13 residues in the CDR3. V was pared by 4 bases and J by 3 bases, with 9 bases between. Germline CDR1 DFQATT, CDR2 SNEGSKA (reference sequence). The CDR3 loop reads CSATPTDTGELFF. Here the CDR3 DNA reads TGCAGTGCTACCCCGACAGACACCGGGGAGCTGTTTTTT.

This chain uses TRBV24-1 with TRBJ2-1; no clear D. CDR1 and CDR2 (germline): KGHDR, SFDVKD. V was shortened by 0 bases and J by 10 bases, with 9 bases between the two germline ends. The CDR3 covers 13 residues. The CDR3 DNA reads as TGTGCCACCAGTGATTTGAGCAGGCCCGAGCAGTTCTTC. Protein product: CATSDLSRPEQFF.

This clonotype was found a few times. The J gene is TRBJ2-5, the V gene TRBV7-7; 7 bases match TRBD1. CDR1 and CDR2 (germline): SSHAT, FNYEAQ (reference sequence). The CDR3 sequence is 14 residues long. The V segment lost 5 bases and the J segment 7 bases; nucleotides outside the gene matches: 10. The CDR3 nucleotides are TGTGCCAGCAGCCCGGAGACAGGGTTGGGGACCCAGTACTTC. Translating it yields CASSPETGLGTQYF.

This clonotype was picked up a small number of times. This chain connects TRBV30 to TRBJ2-2; D might be TRBD2 (5 bases). The length of the CDR3 is 15 residues. CDR1 and CDR2 (germline): GTSNPN, SVGIG (reference sequence). Trimming took 4 bases from V and 3 from J, leaving 15 bases between them. CDR3 protein: CAWTRGGGDTGELFF. CDR3 in DNA: TGTGCCTGGACCCGAGGAGGTGGCGACACCGGGGAGCTGTTTTTT.

This clonotype appeared a few times. The CDR3 coding sequence is TGTGCCAGCAGATATGGTGGGGTAGGGAACGGCTACACCTTC. Its protein product is CASRYGGVGNGYTF. The rearrangement links TRBV2 to TRBJ1-2, with D unclear. CDR3 size: 14 residues. Trimming left V 6 bases short and J 8 bases short, with 19 bases between. Per germline, CDR1 SNHLY and CDR2 FYNNEI.